Sequencing of this T cell receptor beta chain was carried out in a study of early T cells in non-severe SARS-CoV-2 infection. On the study more broadly: Whole-blood bulk RNA, unsorted, was sequenced, and chains were unpaired.

V dropped 4 bases and J dropped 0 bases, with 13 bases sitting between them. The V gene's germline CDR1 is SGHTA and CDR2 FQGNSA. The CDR3 extends over 16 amino acids. Separate cDNA molecules each had unique molecular identifiers attached to them. TCRdb recomputed calls from the 5' RACE reads with MiXCR, one row per CDR3 protein. Among about 32,000 distinct CDR3 sequences listed, over 9% were seen once. Points from the study as a whole: Matching against VDJdb likely underestimated virus-specific expansions, favoring anti-spike CD8.

This clonotype appeared many times. What it recognizes is unknown. Sequenced input: whole blood. This chain uses TRBV7-2 with TRBJ2-1, with D maybe TRBD2 (6 bases). The receptor comes from an adult who was a healthcare worker with PCR-confirmed SARS-CoV-2 infection or an uninfected control (not recorded which). Here the CDR3 DNA reads TGTGCCAGCAGCTCCACTAGCTTCCCCTCCTACAATGAGCAGTTCTTC. Residues: CASSSTSFPSYNEQFF. Full variable domain (remainder filled in from reference TRBV7-2 and TRBJ2-1): GAGVSQSPSNKVTEKGKDVELRCDPISGHTALYWYRQSLGQGLEFLIYFQGNSAPDKSGLPSDRFSAERTGGSVSTLTIQRTQQEDSAVYLCASSSTSFPSYNEQFFGPGTRLTVL.